This T cell receptor (beta chain) originates from a study of shared clonotypes between healthy human individuals (dated by TCRdb to between 2020 and 2021). In terms of the full investigation: Two women and three men aged 18 to 49 years were included in the cohort. For each donor, CD4 naive and CD4 memory were each given three plates, CD8 naive was given two plates, and CD8 memory was given one plate. The study deeply sequenced blood TCR repertoires of about five healthy adults to estimate repertoire size and the extent of clonotype sharing between individuals. Libraries were prepared and TCR repertoires were sequenced by different laboratories using diverse techniques, in order to increase sequencing depth and limit assay-specific biases. Between about 0.94 and 10 billion PBMCs per donor were obtained by leukapheresis. Results and caveats for the whole study, not just this receptor: Pairwise subsampling led to the expectation that sequencing depth would affect the degree of clonotype sharing among donors. Compared with non-shared clonotypes, clonotypes shared by all four sorted-subset donors had higher generation probabilities. Sampling was limited to blood, and TCR repertoires in tissue likely differ from TCR repertoires in blood. Naive subsets generally had larger estimated clonotype richness than memory subsets. Because the study included only a small number of donors, the genetic and exposure-history diversity represented was limited. Across a few donors, around 5.4% of naive CD4, around 3.5% of naive CD8, around 2.1% of memory CD4, and 0.4% of memory CD8 clonotypes were shared. Even with the large sequencing depth, rarefaction of the sorted-subset datasets indicated that sequencing was incomplete.

Points on this clone: Its antigen specificity is not known. No quality values exist for individual bases; no much larger clone is one base distant.

Using the deep immunoSEQ assay, multiplex PCR amplified TCR CDR3 regions from genomic DNA. For each cell subset, the extracted genomic DNA was distributed evenly across all wells of several immunoSEQ 96-well plates, and each plate served as one replicate. For sorted subsets, each replicate PCR was loaded with roughly 0.2 ug genomic DNA, equivalent to approximately 33,000 T cell genomes. Purified libraries were measured with a Qubit 3.0 fluorometer, size-checked on a Bioanalyzer 2100, and measured again with the KAPA Library Quantification kit. Each immunoSEQ 96-well plate was sequenced on its own single-read 150-cycle Illumina NextSeq 550 flow cell. In the authors' own workflow: Because only junctional sequences without quality scores were contained in the immunoSEQ output, filtering matching that applied to full-length reads could not be performed. Sequences were annotated with PyIR, a Python wrapper for IgBLAST v1.9, using IMGT germline references to assign V/J genes and CDR3. Any read was removed if the V/J assignment was weak (E-value above 1e-6), the CDR3 was missing, or the read contained stop codons, out-of-frame junctions, or ambiguous translated residues. V3J clonotypes were defined by identical inferred V gene, J gene, and CDR3 amino acid sequence. The percentage overlap between two repertoires was calculated by dividing the number of shared unique clonotypes by the size of the smaller repertoire. RTK rarefaction, the Chao1 estimator, and Recon v2.1 estimates of unobserved clonotypes were used to assess repertoire richness. OLGA was used to compute generation probabilities for all TCRbeta clonotypes that the gDNA method yielded from several donors. This immuneACCESS table, as held by TCRdb, lists in-frame sequences with V and J called but not all clones. Of the missing ones, under half trace to an unresolved V gene in checked studies; the others have no known cause. Clone size and the V and J calls come from that table; the DNA yielded D and trimming. The sample table shows 650,000 to 700,000 clones, and 90% are seen once. Jointly, the top ten make up 34% of the sample.

Healthy HIV-negative adults with no recently reported acute infections or vaccinations were included as donors. All donors were Caucasian adults living in Nashville, Tennessee, USA. CD8 memory samples combined magnetically selected CD45RO+ cells with CCR7-negative CD45RA+ effector memory (TemRA) cells. Blood was obtained by leukapheresis, after which PBMCs were separated by Ficoll-Histopaque density gradient centrifugation and cryopreserved in liquid nitrogen vapor phase. Analytical flow cytometry was used to check the purity and quantity of every magnetically sorted T cell population. Genomic DNA was isolated from each sorted fraction and quantified by UV absorbance on a Nanodrop 2000c. The origin of this receptor is a young man in good health. Some clones in this sample may be carry-over from other donors' samples. The specimen sequenced was memory CD8+ T cells from PBMCs. This specimen's cell subset or site label, per the study, means: CD45RO+ cells pooled with CCR7-negative TemRA cells.

DNA sequence: TGTGCCAGCAGCCAAGATCGGATCGAGCAGTACTTC. This yields the protein CASSQDRIEQYF. The chain joins TRBV14 to TRBJ2-7; the D gene lacks a confident call. Taken from the germline V gene, the CDR1 and CDR2 loops are SGHDN and FVKESK. The CDR3 numbers 12 residues from cysteine through phenylalanine. Just the 36-base CDR3 DNA is kept, in frame starting at base 1. V is clipped by 0 bases and J by 6 bases, and the sequence between their germline boundaries is 6 bases long.